This TCR beta chain stems from a study of T cells in Graves' hyperthyroidism and ophthalmopathy. The CDR3 consists of 15 residues. Deletions cut 2 bases from V and 2 bases from J, with 11 bases between. The V gene's germline CDR1 is SEHNR and CDR2 FQNEAQ (reference sequence). RNA transcripts provided the source from which TCR beta CDR3 regions were amplified. The study used the HTBI primer set for a first-round RT-PCR of the TCR CDR3. TCRdb used MiXCR to reprocess the multiplex PCR reads, holding one entry per CDR3 protein. The table shows approximately 400,000 distinct CDR3 sequences, with about 14% occurring only once.

Sequenced material: blood. The TCR comes from a man in his forties or fifties with Graves' ophthalmopathy. The chain recombines TRBV7-9 with TRBJ2-3; weak D call: TRBD2 (6 bases). The DNA for the CDR3 is TGTGCCAGCAGCTTATCGGGACTCATCACAGATACGCAGTATTTT. Translating it yields CASSLSGLITDTQYF.